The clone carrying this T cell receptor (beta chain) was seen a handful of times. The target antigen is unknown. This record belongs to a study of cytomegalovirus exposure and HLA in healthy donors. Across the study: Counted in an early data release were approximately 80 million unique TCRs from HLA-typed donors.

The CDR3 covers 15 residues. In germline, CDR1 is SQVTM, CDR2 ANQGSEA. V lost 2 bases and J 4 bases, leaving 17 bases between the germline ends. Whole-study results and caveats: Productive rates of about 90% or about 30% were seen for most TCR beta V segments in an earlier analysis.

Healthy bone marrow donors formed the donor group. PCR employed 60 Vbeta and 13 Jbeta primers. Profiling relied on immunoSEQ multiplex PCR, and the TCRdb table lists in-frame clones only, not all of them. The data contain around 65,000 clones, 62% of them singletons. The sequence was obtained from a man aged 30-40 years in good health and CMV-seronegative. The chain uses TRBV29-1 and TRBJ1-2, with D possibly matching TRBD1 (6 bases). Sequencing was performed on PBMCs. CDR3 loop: CSVEFPRGAGYGYTF. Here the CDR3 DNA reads TGCAGCGTTGAATTTCCCAGGGGCGCAGGCTATGGCTACACCTTC.